The 25 T cell receptor beta chains given below trace back to one sample, sequenced in a study of beta chain features in type 1 diabetes. Expressed TCRB transcripts were sequenced after all isolated RNA was converted to cDNA. Here immunoSEQ multiplex PCR was the method, and the copy in TCRdb shows in-frame clones only, minus some. The sample lists nearly 350,000 clones; 6.5% to 10% were seen once. Specimen: central memory CD4+ T cells from blood. These receptor sequences come from a woman under 30 in good health.

The rearrangement uses TRBV28 and TRBJ2-7, with 7 nucleotides matching TRBD2. Germline CDR1 is MDHEN and CDR2 is SYDVKM. The CDR3 extends over 16 amino acids. The junction had 12 bases not matched to a gene; V was cut back by 6 bases and J by 1 base. The CDR3 nucleotides read TGTGCCAGCAGCTCCCTCGGGGAGGGTGATTCCTACGAGCAGTACTTC. This translates into CASSSLGEGDSYEQYF.

This clone has ten or more counts. V usage is TRBV28 and J usage is TRBJ2-6, with TRBD1 as a possible D gene (5 bases). Trimming pared 7 bases from V and 0 bases from J, leaving 13 bases between. The CDR3 extends over 16 amino acids. Germline CDR1 MDHEN, CDR2 SYDVKM. CDR3 in DNA: TGTGCCAGCACTTGGGGCGTCCACTCTGGGGCCAACGTCCTGACTTTC. It yields the protein CASTWGVHSGANVLTF.

The genes are TRBV14 and TRBJ2-3; the D gene is possibly TRBD2 (5 bases). This CDR3 is 15 amino acids long. V shed 2 bases and J shed 6 bases, with 15 bases lying between them. Looked up from germline, CDR1 is SGHDN and CDR2 is FVKESK. As DNA, the CDR3 is TGTGCCAGCAGCCAACAGCGGACCTCTGTCGATACGCAGTATTTT. This gives the protein CASSQQRTSVDTQYF.

This CDR3 is CASSYGAGGTNEQFF. The CDR3 nucleotides read TGTGCCAGCAGTTACGGGGCAGGGGGCACCAATGAGCAGTTCTTC. The rearrangement links TRBV6-6 to TRBJ2-1, with TRBD1 identical over 8 bases. Unmatched junction bases numbered 6, after V lost 2 bases and J lost 6 bases. CDR1 and CDR2 from the germline V gene are MNHNY and SVGAGI (reference sequence). CDR3 length: 15 amino acids.

This clone was detected a few times. The J gene is TRBJ2-1, the V gene TRBV27; D ambiguous. Per germline, CDR1 MNHEY and CDR2 SMNVEV (reference sequence). This CDR3 is built from 13 residues. The V and J ends lost 6 bases and 5 bases respectively, with 11 bases between them. CDR3 DNA sequence: TGTGCCAGCAGCCCCTGGGCCAACAATGAGCAGTTCTTC. Protein sequence: CASSPWANNEQFF.

The chain combines TRBV6-7 with TRBJ2-3; D may be TRBD1 or TRBD2 (5 bases each). TRBV6-7 is annotated as an ORF whose role is uncertain. This CDR3 region has 14 residues. V lost 8 bases and J 3 bases, leaving 15 bases between the germline ends. DNA of the CDR3: TGTGCCAGCCAAAGGGGAGTGGGTACAGATACGCAGTATTTT. Encoded protein: CASQRGVGTDTQYF.

This clone was seen only a few times. The chain combines TRBV28 with TRBJ2-5, with D possibly matching TRBD1 (6 bases). Trimming shortened V by 6 bases and J by 6 bases, and 23 bases separated the two germline ends. Germline V gene lookup returns CDR1 MDHEN and CDR2 SYDVKM. This CDR3 comprises 16 residues. The CDR3 DNA sequence: TGTGCCAGCAGCTTTGCGGCGGACAGTGCAGGGAAGACCCAGTACTTC. Its protein is CASSFAADSAGKTQYF.

The chain combines TRBV9 with TRBJ2-1, with TRBD2 matching over 9 bases. This CDR3 spans 17 amino acids. The junction had 9 bases not matched to a gene; V was cut back by 0 bases and J by 5 bases. Germline CDR1 and CDR2: SGDLS and YYNGEE. CDR3 protein: CASSVAPSGKVNNEQFF. For the CDR3, the DNA is TGTGCCAGCAGCGTAGCTCCTAGCGGGAAAGTTAACAATGAGCAGTTCTTC.

This chain uses TRBV18 with TRBJ2-3, with 8 positions matching TRBD2. The V and J ends lost 4 bases and 3 bases, in that order; junction bases with no gene match: 3. Germline CDR1 reads KGHSH; CDR2 reads LQKENI. The CDR3 spans 14 residues. CDR3 coding DNA: TGTGCCAGCTCACGCGGGACTAGGACAGATACGCAGTATTTT. Translated, it gives CASSRGTRTDTQYF.

J is TRBJ2-3 and V is TRBV29-1, with TRBD2 identical over 11 bases. V trimming: 6 bases; J trimming: 2 bases; junction bases outside the gene matches: 13. This CDR3 spans 17 amino acids. Germline values: CDR1 SQVTM, CDR2 ANQGSEA. The DNA for the CDR3 is TGCAGCGTCCGGAGGACAGGGACTAGCGGCCCCACAGATACGCAGTATTTT. As protein: CSVRRTGTSGPTDTQYF.

This clone was picked up many times. J is TRBJ2-5 and V is TRBV6-1; 9 nucleotides align to TRBD1. Germline V gives CDR1 MNHNS, CDR2 SASEGT. The CDR3 has 15 amino acids. J gave up 5 bases and V 3 bases, and 7 bases lay outside the gene matches. This chain's CDR3 is CASSDIQGAWETQYF. DNA for the CDR3: TGTGCCAGCAGTGATATACAGGGGGCTTGGGAGACCCAGTACTTC.

This clone was picked up a small number of times. Other DNA sequences within the sample encode an identical CDR3. This chain uses TRBV27 with TRBJ2-5; D possibly corresponds to TRBD1 (7 bases). CDR1 MNHEY and CDR2 SMNVEV come from the germline V gene (reference sequence). The ends were cut back, 0 bases at V and 5 bases at J, with 13 bases in the middle. CDR3 size: 15 residues. Here the CDR3 reads CASSLSRQGGETQYF. Here the CDR3 DNA reads TGTGCCAGCAGTTTATCCCGACAGGGAGGTGAGACCCAGTACTTC.

V and J are TRBV27 and TRBJ2-5; 9 bases map to TRBD1. CDR1 is MNHEY, CDR2 SMNVEV, per germline (reference sequence). Germline trimming cut 5 bases from V and 5 bases from J; bases unmatched to any gene: 6. The CDR3 totals 14 residues. The CDR3 loop is CASSLQGAGETQYF. In DNA, the CDR3 is TGTGCCAGCAGTCTACAGGGGGCGGGGGAGACCCAGTACTTC.

This clone was seen more than once but under ten times. The chain combines TRBV9 with TRBJ2-3; TRBD2 agrees at 7 bases. This CDR3 is 16 amino acids long. Germline lookup yields CDR1 SGDLS and CDR2 YYNGEE. V dropped 2 bases and J dropped 8; count of bases not matched to a gene: 14. CDR3 residues: CASSVAGDLGLSTQYF. The CDR3 DNA reads as TGTGCCAGCAGCGTCGCGGGAGACCTTGGATTGAGTACGCAGTATTTT.

This clone came up a few times. This sequence joins TRBV5-6 and TRBJ2-2; 7 positions agree with TRBD1. The CDR3 runs 14 residues. Germline CDR1 reads SGHDT; CDR2 reads YYEEEE. The junction had 8 bases not matched to a gene; V was cut back by 5 bases and J by 7 bases. The CDR3 spells CASRTQGSIGELFF. DNA of the CDR3: TGTGCCAGCAGGACACAGGGGAGCATCGGGGAGCTGTTTTTT.

This clone has a handful of counts. The V gene is TRBV25-1, the J gene TRBJ2-5; 11 bases map to TRBD2. Trimming at V came to 6 bases and at J to 1 base, leaving 1 base not matched to a gene. Germline V gene data show CDR1 as MGHDK and CDR2 as SYGVNS. This CDR3 contains 14 residues. In nucleotides, the CDR3 is TGTGCCAGCAGCCTAGCGGGGGGCCAAGAGACCCAGTACTTC. It is translated as CASSLAGGQETQYF.

This rearrangement joins TRBV11-2 to TRBJ2-7, with 8 bases matching TRBD1. The junction had 10 bases not matched to a gene; V was cut back by 7 bases and J by 5 bases. Germline CDR1 is SGHAT and CDR2 is FQNNGV. The CDR3 is made up of 14 amino acids. CDR3 nucleotides: TGTGCCAGCATCCAGCGAGGACAGGGTCACGAGCAGTACTTC. Its translation is CASIQRGQGHEQYF.

The V call is TRBV11-2, the J call TRBJ2-3; maybe TRBD2 (6 bases). The CDR3 runs to 16 residues. V lost 2 bases to trimming and J lost 1 base, with 13 bases between them. Germline values: CDR1 SGHAT, CDR2 FQNNGV. As DNA, the CDR3 is TGTGCCAGCAGCTTAAGGAGGGGCTACCGCACAGATACGCAGTATTTT. Translating gives CASSLRRGYRTDTQYF.

This clone was counted only a few times. Here the CDR3 DNA reads TGTGCCAGTAGCGGGAGGGTGAAGAGTGAGCAGTTCTTC. Residues: CASSGRVKSEQFF. This sequence joins TRBV19 and TRBJ2-1; 8 positions match TRBD2. Germline V CDR1 and CDR2: LNHDA, SQIVND (reference sequence). The V and J ends lost 6 bases and 9 bases, in that order; junction bases with no gene match: 7. The CDR3 sequence is 13 residues long.

The chain couples TRBV11-1 to TRBJ1-1; possibly TRBD1 for D (5 bases). The CDR3 is made up of 14 amino acids. CDR1 and CDR2 (germline): SGHAT, FQDESV (reference sequence). Trimming removed 2 bases from V and 9 bases from J, with 16 bases in between. The CDR3: CASSLNYRGTQAFF. The CDR3 DNA reads TGTGCCAGCAGCTTAAATTATCGGGGGACGCAAGCTTTCTTT.

This chain's CDR3 is CASSIDTPTGDEQFF. DNA for the CDR3: TGTGCCAGTAGTATAGACACCCCAACGGGGGATGAGCAGTTCTTC. This chain connects TRBV19 to TRBJ2-1; D might be TRBD2 (6 bases). Deletions cut 0 bases from V and 8 bases from J, with 14 bases between. The CDR3 totals 15 residues. Germline lookup yields CDR1 LNHDA and CDR2 SQIVND (reference sequence). Filled out from reference TRBV19 and TRBJ2-1, the complete variable domain reads DGGITQSPKYLFRKEGQNVTLSCEQNLNHDAMYWYRQDPGQGLRLIYYSQIVNDFQKGDIAEGYSVSREKKESFPLTVTSAQKNPTAFYLCASSIDTPTGDEQFFGPGTRLTVL.

This clone was recorded a few times. This rearrangement joins TRBV29-1 to TRBJ1-2; D might be TRBD1 (5 bases). V lost 4 bases to trimming and J lost 1 base, with 13 bases between them. The V gene's germline CDR1 is SQVTM and CDR2 ANQGSEA. This CDR3 has 14 amino acids. CDR3: CSVVGRGINYGYTF. In DNA, the CDR3 is TGCAGCGTTGTGGGGCGGGGAATTAACTATGGCTACACCTTC.

The chain carries TRBV5-1 and TRBJ2-7; 10 bases are shared with TRBD1. The J segment lost 5 bases and the V segment lost 2 bases, leaving 7 bases of the junction unmatched. CDR1 SGHRS and CDR2 YFSETQ come from the germline V gene. The CDR3 covers 15 residues. For the CDR3, the DNA is TGCGCCAGCAGCTTAGCCGCCGGGACAGGGGACGAGCAGTACTTC. This encodes CASSLAAGTGDEQYF.

This clone was seen only a few times. The V and J genes are TRBV27 and TRBJ2-7; possible D gene TRBD1, 7 bases. CDR1 and CDR2 from the germline V gene are MNHEY and SMNVEV (reference sequence). CDR3 size: 15 residues. V was pared by 2 bases and J by 1 base, with 12 bases between. The CDR3 here is CASSLTQGGSYEQYF. The DNA for the CDR3 is TGTGCCAGCAGTTTAACTCAGGGGGGTTCCTACGAGCAGTACTTC.

This clone showed up just a few times. Other DNA sequences in this specimen translate into the identical CDR3. V usage is TRBV28 and J usage is TRBJ2-6; TRBD1 aligns across 11 bases. CDR1 is MDHEN and CDR2 is SYDVKM in the germline V gene. Germline trimming cut 8 bases from V and 0 bases from J; bases unmatched to any gene: 3. The CDR3 runs 16 residues. The CDR3: CASRTGGGSGANVLTF. CDR3 coding DNA: TGTGCCAGCCGGACAGGGGGCGGCTCTGGGGCCAACGTCCTGACTTTC.